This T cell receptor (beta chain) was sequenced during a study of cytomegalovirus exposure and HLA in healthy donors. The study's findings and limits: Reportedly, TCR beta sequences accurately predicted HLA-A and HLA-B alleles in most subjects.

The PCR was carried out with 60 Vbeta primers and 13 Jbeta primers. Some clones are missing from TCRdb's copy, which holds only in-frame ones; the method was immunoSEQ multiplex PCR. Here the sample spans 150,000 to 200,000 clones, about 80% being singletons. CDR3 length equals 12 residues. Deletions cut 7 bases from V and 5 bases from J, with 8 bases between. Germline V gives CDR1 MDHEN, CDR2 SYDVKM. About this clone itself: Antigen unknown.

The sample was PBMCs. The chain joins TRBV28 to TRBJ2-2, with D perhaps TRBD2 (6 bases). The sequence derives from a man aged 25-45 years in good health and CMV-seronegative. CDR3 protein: CASNRGTGELFF. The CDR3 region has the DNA TGTGCCAGCAATCGGGGGACCGGGGAGCTGTTTTTT.